These T cell receptor beta chains were read from a single sample in a study of beta chain features in type 1 diabetes. TCRdb's table, derived via immunoSEQ multiplex PCR, lists solely in-frame clones and lacks some. The sample gives around 310,000 clones, around an eighth of which show up once; nearly 0.015% is in the top ten. The sample comprised naive CD4+ T cells from blood. Receptor source: a woman younger than 35 with type 1 diabetes. Both conserved end residues are part of each CDR3. The D gene is left open where the match is weak. Where a row states a size, it is once, few, many or the class of an expanded clone; other rows omit it.

d_gene	v_gene	abundance	j_gene	CDR3aa	CDR3nt
TRBD1	TRBV5-6	few	TRBJ2-5	CASKLTGSLGETQYF	TGTGCCAGCAAATTGACAGGGTCCCTTGGGGAGACCCAGTACTTC
TRBD2	TRBV29-1	few	TRBJ2-1	CSVGAGAVLRNEQFF	TGCAGCGTTGGAGCGGGAGCAGTCCTACGGAATGAGCAGTTCTTC
-	TRBV7-2	few	TRBJ2-5	CASSAQVRETQYF	TGTGCCAGCAGCGCGCAGGTCCGGGAGACCCAGTACTTC
TRBD2	TRBV5-4	few	TRBJ2-1	CASSLALGQAGGFDEQFF	TGTGCCAGCAGCTTGGCCTTAGGCCAAGCGGGAGGATTCGATGAGCAGTTCTTC
TRBD2	TRBV4-1	-	TRBJ2-5	CASSQAGTSGSETQYF	TGCGCCAGCAGCCAAGCGGGGACTAGCGGGAGTGAGACCCAGTACTTC
TRBD2	TRBV28	-	TRBJ2-3	CASSTLAGVTDTQYF	TGTGCCAGCAGTACCCTAGCGGGAGTGACAGATACGCAGTATTTT
-	TRBV9	-	TRBJ2-7	CAAARNPYEQYF	TGTGCTGCAGCGCGCAATCCCTACGAGCAGTACTTC
-	TRBV6-5	-	TRBJ2-3	CASSYDRAVTDTQYF	TGTGCCAGCAGTTACGATCGAGCGGTCACAGATACGCAGTATTTT
TRBD2	TRBV2	-	TRBJ2-1	CASSRLAGESEQFF	TGTGCCAGCAGCCGACTAGCGGGAGAAAGTGAGCAGTTCTTC
TRBD2	TRBV11-2	-	TRBJ2-7	CASSPGLVQQYF	TGTGCCAGCAGCCCCGGACTAGTCCAGCAGTACTTC
TRBD1	TRBV5-4	-	TRBJ1-2	CASSKPGQDVYTF	TGTGCCAGCAGCAAGCCGGGACAGGACGTCTACACCTTC
-	TRBV9	few	TRBJ2-3	CASSPTEGPTDTQYF	TGTGCCAGCAGCCCCACCGAGGGTCCCACAGATACGCAGTATTTT
-	TRBV19	few	TRBJ2-7	CASSSWGVPLEQYF	TGTGCCAGTAGTTCGTGGGGAGTCCCTCTCGAGCAGTACTTC
-	TRBV18	few	TRBJ1-2	CASSPGPNYGYTF	TGTGCCAGCTCACCAGGGCCGAACTATGGCTACACCTTC
-	TRBV5-4	few	TRBJ2-1	CASSLVTQYNEQFF	TGTGCCAGCAGCTTGGTGACTCAGTACAATGAGCAGTTCTTC
-	TRBV30	-	TRBJ2-5	CALEGPYETQYF	TGTGCCTTAGAGGGCCCGTATGAGACCCAGTACTTC
-	TRBV4-1	-	TRBJ2-1	CASSQEGGIGNEQFF	TGCGCCAGCAGCCAAGAGGGCGGGATCGGCAATGAGCAGTTCTTC
TRBD2	TRBV9	-	TRBJ2-5	CASSVRLAGVETQYF	TGTGCCAGCAGCGTAAGGCTAGCGGGAGTTGAGACCCAGTACTTC
TRBD1	TRBV7-2	-	TRBJ2-3	CASSPRQGAIQGTDTQYF	TGTGCCAGCAGCCCTCGCCAGGGGGCGATTCAGGGCACAGATACGCAGTATTTT
-	TRBV7-9	-	TRBJ1-1	CASNPAVAPNTEAFF	TGTGCCAGCAACCCTGCCGTAGCGCCGAACACTGAAGCTTTCTTT
-	TRBV7-3	-	TRBJ2-2	CASSFPQGGVAGELFF	TGTGCCAGCAGCTTTCCTCAGGGCGGGGTTGCCGGGGAGCTGTTTTTT
TRBD2	TRBV4-2	-	TRBJ2-7	CASSQIRGVSYEQYF	TGTGCCAGCAGCCAGATCCGGGGGGTCTCCTACGAGCAGTACTTC
TRBD2	TRBV18	-	TRBJ2-1	CASSPTSDEQFF	TGTGCCAGCTCGCCCACTAGCGATGAGCAGTTCTTC
-	TRBV7-2	few	TRBJ2-1	CASSLAGLINEQFF	TGTGCCAGCAGCTTAGCGGGACTCATCAATGAGCAGTTCTTC
-	TRBV5-1	-	TRBJ2-1	CASSLGTSNEQFF	TGCGCCAGCAGCTTGGGTACTAGCAATGAGCAGTTCTTC
-	TRBV18	few	TRBJ1-5	CASSRDTPPPQHF	TGTGCCAGCTCAAGGGACACCCCTCCGCCCCAGCATTTT
TRBD2	TRBV5-4	few	TRBJ2-3	CASSAGTSGTDTQYF	TGTGCCAGCAGCGCCGGGACTAGCGGCACAGATACGCAGTATTTT
-	TRBV4-1	few	TRBJ2-4	CASSPQGRSTKNIQYF	TGCGCCAGCAGCCCCCAAGGGAGGTCTACCAAAAACATTCAGTACTTC
TRBD2	TRBV5-4	-	TRBJ2-7	CASSLLSGRAGEQYF	TGTGCCAGCAGCTTGCTAAGCGGGAGGGCCGGTGAGCAGTACTTC
TRBD1	TRBV29-1	-	TRBJ1-2	CSADAGRGLYGYTF	TGCAGCGCCGATGCTGGCAGGGGGCTCTATGGCTACACCTTC
-	TRBV11-2	once	TRBJ1-2	CASSFSEGDGYTF	TGTGCCAGCAGCTTCTCGGAAGGAGATGGCTACACCTTC
-	TRBV10-1	-	TRBJ1-4	CASQRATNEKLFF	TGCGCCAGCCAGCGGGCAACTAATGAAAAACTGTTTTTT
-	TRBV11-2	-	TRBJ2-3	CASSLERGTQYF	TGTGCCAGCAGCTTAGAGCGGGGTACGCAGTATTTT
TRBD2	TRBV5-4	-	TRBJ2-3	CASSSTSAPDTQYF	TGTGCCAGCAGCTCAACTAGCGCCCCAGATACGCAGTATTTT
-	TRBV5-1	-	TRBJ2-2	CASSLFGGRDTGELFF	TGCGCCAGCAGCTTGTTCGGGGGAAGGGACACCGGGGAGCTGTTTTTT
-	TRBV5-1	-	TRBJ2-7	CASSFVSSYEQYF	TGCGCCAGCAGCTTCGTCAGCTCCTACGAGCAGTACTTC
TRBD2	TRBV7-2	-	TRBJ2-1	CASSLLGLAAVPGDEQFF	TGTGCCAGCAGCTTATTAGGACTAGCGGCCGTCCCTGGCGATGAGCAGTTCTTC
-	TRBV29-1	few	TRBJ2-5	CSVVGGEYQETQYF	TGCAGCGTTGTAGGCGGAGAGTACCAAGAGACCCAGTACTTC
TRBD2	TRBV7-3	few	TRBJ2-5	CASSPGRGLGETQYF	TGTGCCAGCAGCCCCGGGAGGGGGTTGGGGGAGACCCAGTACTTC
-	TRBV6-6	-	TRBJ2-1	CASSYTASSYNEQFF	TGTGCCAGCAGTTACACGGCTAGCTCCTACAATGAGCAGTTCTTC
TRBD2	TRBV2	few	TRBJ2-1	CASIRLAGTNNEQFF	TGTGCCAGCATAAGGCTAGCGGGGACCAACAATGAGCAGTTCTTC
-	TRBV28	-	TRBJ1-2	CASSATGNYGYTF	TGTGCCAGCAGCGCCACGGGGAACTATGGCTACACCTTC
TRBD1	TRBV7-2	-	TRBJ2-7	CASTRDRGAHEQYF	TGTGCCAGCACGCGGGACAGGGGTGCCCACGAGCAGTACTTC
-	TRBV29-1	few	TRBJ2-1	CSGEGLGNEQFF	TGCAGCGGCGAGGGTCTAGGCAATGAGCAGTTCTTC
TRBD1	TRBV11-3	few	TRBJ1-1	CASSSRGQGRTEAFF	TGTGCCAGCAGCTCGAGGGGACAGGGTCGGACTGAAGCTTTCTTT
TRBD2	TRBV19	-	TRBJ2-1	CASSMGRGGYNEQFF	TGTGCCAGTAGTATGGGGCGGGGGGGCTACAATGAGCAGTTCTTC
-	TRBV5-1	few	TRBJ2-3	CASVPGTSTDTQYF	TGCGCCAGCGTTCCCGGGACTAGCACAGATACGCAGTATTTT
TRBD2	TRBV30	few	TRBJ2-5	CAWTAGVGETQYF	TGTGCCTGGACCGCGGGAGTGGGGGAGACCCAGTACTTC
TRBD1	TRBV7-8	-	TRBJ1-1	CASSFRQGDTEAFF	TGTGCCAGCAGCTTTCGACAGGGTGACACTGAAGCTTTCTTT
-	TRBV6-1	-	TRBJ1-2	CASSEFGDGYTF	TGTGCCAGCAGTGAATTTGGAGATGGCTACACCTTC
TRBD1	TRBV7-9	-	TRBJ1-5	CASSLGTGEGWNQPQHF	TGTGCCAGCAGCTTAGGGACAGGGGAGGGTTGGAATCAGCCCCAGCATTTT
-	TRBV19	few	TRBJ2-1	CASGGTPPTGQFF	TGTGCCAGTGGAGGGACCCCGCCGACCGGGCAGTTCTTC